This T cell receptor (beta chain) was captured in a study of molecular identifiers for immune sequencing clone quantification. Points on this clonotype: Its target is not known.

CDR3 size: 15 residues. With V trimmed by 3 bases and J by 3 bases, 3 bases remained unmatched. Germline V gives CDR1 KGHDR, CDR2 SFDVKD. Libraries of bulk TCR were made by previously described methods (with listed TCR primers). Each CDR3 protein is one row after TCRdb ran MiXCR on the PCR reads. The data contain 300,000 to 400,000 distinct CDR3 sequences, about 23% of them seen just once; the ten biggest clones take up approximately 0.74%. Overall study results and limits: Molecules of identical TCR sharing a barcode could underestimate highly expanded clone sizes.

Material for sequencing was naive CD8+ T cells from blood, with Jurkat cell RNA spiked in. Subset: FACS-sorted CD8+CD4-CCR7+CD45RA+ naive T cells. The source is a human donor in good health. Some libraries in this study had Jurkat cell RNA spiked in. The V call is TRBV24-1, the J call TRBJ2-7; 11 bases line up with TRBD2. The CDR3 region has the DNA TGTGCCACCAGTGATCCCGGGACTAGCGGCTACGAGCAGTACTTC. This sequence encodes CATSDPGTSGYEQYF.